The clone carrying this T cell receptor beta chain has just a few counts. Its specificity is not known. The data originate from a study of identical twins. Template switching created a universal primer site, and the cDNA included unique molecular identifiers. TCRdb reprocessed the 5' RACE reads with MiXCR, giving one entry per CDR3 protein. The sample contains 650,000 to 750,000 distinct CDR3 sequences, around 20% of which appear only once. V lost 4 bases, J lost 8 bases, and 10 bases stayed unmatched. This CDR3 region has 15 residues. General study points: A cross-sectional statistical analysis, not follow-up of the same donors, supported the conclusions.

This same sample was also taken into another study, of T cells expressing NK-cell markers. That study adds: It was from sorted CD3+CD56+NKG2C+, CD3+CD56+NKG2C- and CD3+CD56-NKG2C+ T cells that TCR beta repertoires came.

This chain uses TRBV12-3 or TRBV12-4 with TRBJ2-1; 8 positions match TRBD1. This sequence was found in a woman younger than 30 in good health. Specimen: PBMCs. CDR3 protein: CASSYRTGIDYEQFF. The CDR3, as DNA: TGTGCCAGCAGTTATCGGACAGGGATAGATTATGAGCAGTTCTTC.